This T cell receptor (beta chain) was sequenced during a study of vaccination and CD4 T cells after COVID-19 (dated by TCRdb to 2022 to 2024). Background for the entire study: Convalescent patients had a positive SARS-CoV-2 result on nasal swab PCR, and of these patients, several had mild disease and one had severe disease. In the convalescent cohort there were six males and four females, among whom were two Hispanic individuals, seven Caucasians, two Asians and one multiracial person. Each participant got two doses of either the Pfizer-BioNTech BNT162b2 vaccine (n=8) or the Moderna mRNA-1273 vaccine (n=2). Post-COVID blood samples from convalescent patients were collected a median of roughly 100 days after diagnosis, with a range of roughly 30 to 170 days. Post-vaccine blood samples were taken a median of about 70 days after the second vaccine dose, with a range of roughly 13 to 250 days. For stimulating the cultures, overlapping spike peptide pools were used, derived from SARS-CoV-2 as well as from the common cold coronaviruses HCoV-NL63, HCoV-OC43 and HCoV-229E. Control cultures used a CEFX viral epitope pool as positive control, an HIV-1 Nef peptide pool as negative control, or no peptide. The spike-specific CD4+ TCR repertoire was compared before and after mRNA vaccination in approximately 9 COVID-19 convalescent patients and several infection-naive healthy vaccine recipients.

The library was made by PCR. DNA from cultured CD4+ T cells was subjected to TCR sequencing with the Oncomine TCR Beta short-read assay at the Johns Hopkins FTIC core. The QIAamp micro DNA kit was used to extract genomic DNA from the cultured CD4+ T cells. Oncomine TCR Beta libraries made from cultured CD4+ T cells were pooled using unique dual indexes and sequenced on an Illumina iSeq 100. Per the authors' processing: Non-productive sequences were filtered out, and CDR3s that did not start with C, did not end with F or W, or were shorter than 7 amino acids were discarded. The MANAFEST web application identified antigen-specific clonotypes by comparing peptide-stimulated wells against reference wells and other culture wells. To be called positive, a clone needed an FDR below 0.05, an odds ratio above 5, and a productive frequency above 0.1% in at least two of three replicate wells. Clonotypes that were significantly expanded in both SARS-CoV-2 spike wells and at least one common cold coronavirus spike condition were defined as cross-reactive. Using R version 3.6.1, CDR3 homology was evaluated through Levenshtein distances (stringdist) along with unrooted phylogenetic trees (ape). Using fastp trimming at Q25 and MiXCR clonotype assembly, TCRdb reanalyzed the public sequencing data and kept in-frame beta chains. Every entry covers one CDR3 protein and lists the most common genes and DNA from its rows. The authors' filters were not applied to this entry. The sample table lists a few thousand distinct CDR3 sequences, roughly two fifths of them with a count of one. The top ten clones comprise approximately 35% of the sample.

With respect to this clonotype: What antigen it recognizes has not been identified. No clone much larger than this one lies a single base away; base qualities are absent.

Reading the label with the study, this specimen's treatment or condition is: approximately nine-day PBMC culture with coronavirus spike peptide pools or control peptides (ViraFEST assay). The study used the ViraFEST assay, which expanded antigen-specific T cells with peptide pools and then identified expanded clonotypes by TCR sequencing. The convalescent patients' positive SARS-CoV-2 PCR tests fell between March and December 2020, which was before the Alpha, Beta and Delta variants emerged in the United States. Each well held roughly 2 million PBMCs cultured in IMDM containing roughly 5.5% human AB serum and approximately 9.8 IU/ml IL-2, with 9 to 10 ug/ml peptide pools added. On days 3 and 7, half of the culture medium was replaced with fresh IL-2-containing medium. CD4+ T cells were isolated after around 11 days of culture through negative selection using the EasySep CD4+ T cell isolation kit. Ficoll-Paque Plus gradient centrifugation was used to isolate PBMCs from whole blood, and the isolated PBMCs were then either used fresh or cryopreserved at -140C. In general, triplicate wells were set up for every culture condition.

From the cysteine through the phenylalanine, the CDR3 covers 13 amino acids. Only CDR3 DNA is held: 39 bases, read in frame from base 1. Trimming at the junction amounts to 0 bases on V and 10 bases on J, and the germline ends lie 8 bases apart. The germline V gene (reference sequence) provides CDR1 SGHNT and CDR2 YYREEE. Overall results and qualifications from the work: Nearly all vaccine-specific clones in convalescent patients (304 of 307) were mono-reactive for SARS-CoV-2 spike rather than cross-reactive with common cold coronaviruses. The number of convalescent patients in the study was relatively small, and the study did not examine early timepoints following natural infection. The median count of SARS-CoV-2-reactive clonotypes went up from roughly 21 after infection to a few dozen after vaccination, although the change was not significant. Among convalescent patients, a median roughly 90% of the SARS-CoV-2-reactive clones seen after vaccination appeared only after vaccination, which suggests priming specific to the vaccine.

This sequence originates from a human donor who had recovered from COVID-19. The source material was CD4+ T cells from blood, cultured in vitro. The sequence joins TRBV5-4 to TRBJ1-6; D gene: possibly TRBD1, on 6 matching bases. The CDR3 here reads CASSLEGGSPLHF. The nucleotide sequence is TGTGCCAGCAGCTTGGAAGGGGGATCACCCCTCCACTTT.